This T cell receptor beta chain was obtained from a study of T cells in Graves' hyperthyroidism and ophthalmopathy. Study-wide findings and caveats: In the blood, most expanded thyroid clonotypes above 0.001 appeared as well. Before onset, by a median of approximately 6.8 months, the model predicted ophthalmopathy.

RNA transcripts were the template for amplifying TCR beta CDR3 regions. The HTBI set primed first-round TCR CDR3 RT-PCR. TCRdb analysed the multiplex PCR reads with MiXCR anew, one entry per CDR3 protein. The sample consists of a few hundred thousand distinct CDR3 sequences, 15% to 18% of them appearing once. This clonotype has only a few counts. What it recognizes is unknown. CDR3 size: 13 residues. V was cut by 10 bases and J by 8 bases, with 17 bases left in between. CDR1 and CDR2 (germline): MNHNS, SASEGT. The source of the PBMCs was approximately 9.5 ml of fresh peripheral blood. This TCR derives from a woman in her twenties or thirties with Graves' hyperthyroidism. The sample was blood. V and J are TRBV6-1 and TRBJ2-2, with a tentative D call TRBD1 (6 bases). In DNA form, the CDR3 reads TGTGCCATACAGGGTAGGGGTATAGGGGAGCTGTTTTTT. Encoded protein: CAIQGRGIGELFF.